The 20 T cell receptor beta chains below come from one sample, sequenced in a study of shared clonotypes between healthy human individuals. Clones were read by immunoSEQ multiplex PCR, and TCRdb kept only the in-frame ones, dropping some. This sample has some 490,000 clones, with about 84% found just once. Sequencing input: PBMCs. These TCRs come from a woman between 40 and 50 years old in good health. Some clones in this sample may be carry-over from other donors' samples.

This clone came up a few times. A read error is possible here, since a much larger clone lies one base away. The rearrangement joins TRBV19 to TRBJ1-4; D unresolved. Germline loops: CDR1 LNHDA, CDR2 SQIVND (reference sequence). The CDR3 is 15 residues long. V was trimmed by 6 bases and J by 4 bases, leaving 15 bases between them. DNA of the CDR3: TGTGCCAGTAGACGGATGGCCGGCTGTAATGAAAAACTGTTTTTT. It translates to CASRRMAGCNEKLFF.

This clone was seen more than once but under ten times. V and J are TRBV6-1 and TRBJ2-4; 7 positions agree with TRBD1. This CDR3 is built from 12 residues. The germline CDR1 and CDR2 sequences are MNHNS and SASEGT. Unmatched junction bases numbered 7, after V lost 8 bases and J lost 9 bases. CDR3 coding DNA: TGTGCCAGCGACCACAGGGGTTCCATTCAGTACTTC. Translation: CASDHRGSIQYF.

Details on this clone: A far larger clone is only one base removed, so a read error is likely. The same CDR3 also results from other DNA sequences found in this sample. The genes are TRBV4-3 and TRBJ2-5; tentatively, D is TRBD1 (5 bases). The J call may be wrong; the DNA end is better matched by TRBJ2-7. Germline V lookup: CDR1 LGHNA, CDR2 YSLEER. The CDR3 totals 15 residues. Written as DNA, the CDR3 is TGCGCCAGCAGCCAAGATACCCAGGGCCCATACGAGCAGTACTTC. Amino acids: CASSQDTQGPYEQYF.

A remark on this clone: With only one base between it and a far larger clone, this is likely a read error. The sample contains more than one DNA sequence encoding this CDR3. The chain employs TRBV13 and TRBJ2-1; 14 bases fit TRBD2. The germline CDR1 and CDR2 sequences are PRHDT and FYEKMQ (reference sequence). This CDR3 spans 16 amino acids. V gave up 5 bases and J gave up 10 bases; unmatched junction bases: 10. CDR3 coding DNA: TGTGCCAGCAGCCCAAGACTAGCGGGAGGGTTCGGCGAGCAGTTCTTC. As protein: CASSPRLAGGFGEQFF.

The gene calls are TRBV5-1 and TRBJ2-3; 8 nucleotides align to TRBD1. The germline gives CDR1 SGHRS, CDR2 YFSETQ. V shed 4 bases, J shed 2 bases, and the junction held 6 bases outside the gene matches. The CDR3 consists of 15 residues. The CDR3 region has the DNA TGCGCCAGCAGCAGGGGACAGGCCTACACAGATACGCAGTATTTT. It codes for CASSRGQAYTDTQYF.

The rearrangement links TRBV25-1 to TRBJ1-4, with 7 bases aligning to TRBD1. Looked up from germline, CDR1 is MGHDK and CDR2 is SYGVNS. V was clipped by 6 bases and J by 4 bases; unmatched bases: 5. This CDR3 comprises 14 residues. Here the CDR3 reads CASSTGQDNEKLFF. Here the CDR3 DNA reads TGTGCCAGCAGCACAGGACAGGATAATGAAAAACTGTTTTTT.

V usage is TRBV5-4 and J usage is TRBJ2-1; tentatively, D is TRBD1 (6 bases). Looked up from germline, CDR1 is SGHNT and CDR2 is YYREEE (reference sequence). The CDR3 totals 16 residues. Trimming left V 4 bases short and J 7 bases short, with 21 bases between. CDR3 loop: CASSQPSDYQGNEQFF. CDR3 nucleotide sequence: TGTGCCAGCAGCCAGCCCAGCGACTACCAGGGGAATGAGCAGTTCTTC.

V is TRBV7-3 and J is TRBJ2-1, with a possible D match to TRBD2 (5 bases). V was cut by 3 bases and J by 9 bases, with 12 bases left in between. Germline V gene data show CDR1 as SGHTA and CDR2 as FQGTGA. The CDR3 spans 13 residues. The CDR3 here is CASSFTPGIEQFF. In nucleotides, the CDR3 is TGTGCCAGCAGCTTTACCCCGGGAATTGAGCAGTTCTTC.

With regard to this clone: This probably arose from a read error, given a far larger clone one base away. The chain carries TRBV30 and TRBJ1-4, with D possibly TRBD1 on 6 matching bases. Germline V gene sequence: CDR1 GTSNPN, CDR2 SVGIG (reference sequence). This CDR3 is built from 17 residues. V was trimmed by 0 bases and J by 0 bases, leaving 14 bases between them. Here the CDR3 DNA reads TGTGCCTGGAGTGTTAGCAGGGGCCATGCAACTAATGAAAAACTGTTTTTT. As protein: CAWSVSRGHATNEKLFF.

This clone occurred once. The chain links TRBV29-1 to TRBJ2-7; 8 bases line up with TRBD1. The CDR3 spans 15 residues. Trimming removed 6 bases from V and 7 bases from J; junction bases left unmatched: 17. Germline V lookup: CDR1 SQVTM, CDR2 ANQGSEA. The CDR3 reads CSVGRKTGVYMEQYF. The CDR3, as DNA: TGCAGCGTCGGGAGAAAGACAGGGGTCTACATGGAGCAGTACTTC.

The rearrangement joins TRBV20-1 to TRBJ1-1; D is uncertain. The germline V and J ends were trimmed by 6 bases and 5 bases, with 10 bases remaining between them. This CDR3 comprises 11 residues. CDR1 and CDR2 from the germline V gene are DFQATT and SNEGSKA (reference sequence). This CDR3 reads CSAPSATEAFF. DNA for the CDR3: TGCAGTGCCCCCTCTGCAACTGAAGCTTTCTTT.

The J gene is TRBJ1-1, the V gene TRBV28; D gene ambiguous. The V gene lost 3 bases and the J gene lost 1 base, with 12 bases spanning the gap. The CDR3 runs to 15 residues. Germline CDR1 reads MDHEN; CDR2 reads SYDVKM. CDR3 sequence reads: CASSLHAEGNTEAFF. The CDR3 nucleotides are TGTGCCAGCAGTTTGCATGCCGAGGGGAACACTGAAGCTTTCTTT.

This chain joins TRBV27 and TRBJ1-1; D is unclear. CDR1 and CDR2 from the germline V gene are MNHEY and SMNVEV (reference sequence). Trimming removed 1 base from V and 1 base from J, with 16 bases in between. This CDR3 has 17 amino acids. The CDR3: CASSLYSVGFTNTEAFF. The CDR3 DNA sequence: TGTGCCAGCAGTTTATATAGCGTTGGCTTCACGAACACTGAAGCTTTCTTT.

V usage is TRBV29-1 and J usage is TRBJ2-7; possible D gene TRBD2, 6 bases. The CDR3 covers 13 residues. CDR1 is SQVTM and CDR2 is ANQGSEA in the germline V gene. V was trimmed by 5 bases and J by 1 base, leaving 12 bases between them. The CDR3 nucleotides read TGCAGCGTTACCATCGGGGGATCCTACGAGCAGTACTTC. The encoded protein is CSVTIGGSYEQYF.

This clone was counted between two and nine times. A read error is the likely source, as a far larger clone sits one nucleotide away. This sample includes further DNA sequences coding for the same CDR3. This sequence joins TRBV4-1 and TRBJ2-7; D gene unclear. Germline V CDR1 and CDR2: MGHRA, YSYEKL. The CDR3 contains 13 residues. CDR3 in amino acids: CASSQVAYYEQYF. CDR3 in DNA: TGCGCCAGTAGCCAAGTAGCTTACTACGAGCAGTACTTC.

The chain has TRBV13 and TRBJ2-1, with 9 bases that match TRBD2. Germline V gene data show CDR1 as PRHDT and CDR2 as FYEKMQ (reference sequence). Trimming at V came to 5 bases and at J to 6 bases, leaving 8 bases not matched to a gene. There are 15 residues in the CDR3. CDR3 sequence reads: CASSLSGTSFNEQFF. The CDR3 DNA is TGTGCCAGCAGCCTCTCCGGGACTAGCTTCAATGAGCAGTTCTTC.

The rearrangement links TRBV4-3 to TRBJ1-1; D is undetermined. Germline V gene data show CDR1 as LGHNA and CDR2 as YSLEER. V dropped 5 bases and J dropped 1 base, with 11 bases sitting between them. There are 14 residues in the CDR3. The CDR3 here is CASSAQMGNTEAFF. The DNA for the CDR3 is TGCGCCAGCAGCGCCCAGATGGGGAACACTGAAGCTTTCTTT.

This chain joins TRBV15 and TRBJ1-4; D is unclear. The CDR3 sequence is 16 residues long. V shed 2 bases and J shed 8 bases, with 18 bases lying between them. Germline lookup yields CDR1 LNHNV and CDR2 YYDKDF (reference sequence). The CDR3 sequence: CATSRTLTVSSEKLFF. The CDR3 DNA follows: TGTGCCACCAGCAGAACCCTGACGGTTTCGAGCGAAAAACTGTTTTTT.

The rearrangement links TRBV9 to TRBJ2-5; 16 bases are shared with TRBD2. This CDR3 is built from 18 residues. J gave up 4 bases and V 0 bases, and 6 bases lay outside the gene matches. Germline V gene data show CDR1 as SGDLS and CDR2 as YYNGEE. The CDR3 region is CASSVGGLAGGAGETQYF. The DNA for the CDR3 is TGTGCCAGCAGCGTAGGGGGACTAGCGGGAGGGGCAGGAGAGACCCAGTACTTC.

J is TRBJ1-3 and V is TRBV30; D call uncertain. This CDR3 comprises 13 residues. Germline V gene data show CDR1 as GTSNPN and CDR2 as SVGIG (reference sequence). The V gene lost 4 bases and the J gene lost 3 bases, with 10 bases spanning the gap. CDR3 residues: CAWISLLGNTIYF. The CDR3 nucleotides read TGTGCCTGGATTTCACTTCTTGGAAACACCATATATTTT.